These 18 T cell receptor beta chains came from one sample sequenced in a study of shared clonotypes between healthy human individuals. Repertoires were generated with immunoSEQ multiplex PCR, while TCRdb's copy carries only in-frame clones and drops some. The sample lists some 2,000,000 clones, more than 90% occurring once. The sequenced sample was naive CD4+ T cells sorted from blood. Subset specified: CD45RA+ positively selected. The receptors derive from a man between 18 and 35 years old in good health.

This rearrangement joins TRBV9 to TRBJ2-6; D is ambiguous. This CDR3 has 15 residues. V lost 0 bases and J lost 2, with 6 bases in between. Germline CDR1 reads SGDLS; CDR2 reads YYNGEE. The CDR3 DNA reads TGTGCCAGCAGCGTAGATGGGACTGGGGCCAACGTCCTGACTTTC. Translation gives CASSVDGTGANVLTF. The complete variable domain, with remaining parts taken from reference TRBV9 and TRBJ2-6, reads DSGVTQTPKHLITATGQRVTLRCSPRSGDLSVYWYQQSLDQGLQFLIQYYNGEERAKGNILERFSAQQFPDLHSELNLSSLELGDSALYFCASSVDGTGANVLTFGAGSRLTVL.

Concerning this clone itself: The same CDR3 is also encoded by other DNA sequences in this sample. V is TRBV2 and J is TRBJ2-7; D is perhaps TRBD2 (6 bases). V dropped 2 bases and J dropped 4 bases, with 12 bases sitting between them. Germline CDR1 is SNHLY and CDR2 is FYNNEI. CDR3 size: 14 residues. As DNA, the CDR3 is TGTGCCAGCAGTGAATGGGGGACTCAATACGAGCAGTACTTC. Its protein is CASSEWGTQYEQYF. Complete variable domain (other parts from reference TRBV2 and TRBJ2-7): EPEVTQTPSHQVTQMGQEVILRCVPISNHLYFYWYRQILGQKVEFLVSFYNNEISEKSEIFDDQFSVERPDGSNFTLKIRSTKLEDSAMYFCASSEWGTQYEQYFGPGTRLTVT.

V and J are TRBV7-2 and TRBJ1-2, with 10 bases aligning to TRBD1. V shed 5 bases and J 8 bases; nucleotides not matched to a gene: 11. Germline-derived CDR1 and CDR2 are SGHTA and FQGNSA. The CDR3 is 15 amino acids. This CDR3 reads CASSSRQGAVTGYTF. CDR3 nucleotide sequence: TGTGCCAGCAGCAGTAGACAGGGGGCCGTCACCGGCTACACCTTC.

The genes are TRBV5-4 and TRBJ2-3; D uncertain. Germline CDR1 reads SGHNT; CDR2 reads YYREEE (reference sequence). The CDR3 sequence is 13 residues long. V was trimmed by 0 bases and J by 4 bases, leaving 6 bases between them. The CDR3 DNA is TGTGCCAGCAGCTTGGCTAACCCAGATACGCAGTATTTT. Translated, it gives CASSLANPDTQYF. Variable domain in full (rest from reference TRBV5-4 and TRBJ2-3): ETGVTQSPTHLIKTRGQQVTLRCSSQSGHNTVSWYQQALGQGPQFIFQYYREEENGRGNFPPRFSGLQFPNYSSELNVNALELDDSALYLCASSLANPDTQYFGPGTRLTVL.

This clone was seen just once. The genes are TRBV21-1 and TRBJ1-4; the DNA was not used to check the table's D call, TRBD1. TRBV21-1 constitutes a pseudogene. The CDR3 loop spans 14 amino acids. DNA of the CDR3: TGTGCCAGCAGCATGGGACAGGGTCATGAAAAACTGTTTTTT. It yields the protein CASSMGQGHEKLFF.

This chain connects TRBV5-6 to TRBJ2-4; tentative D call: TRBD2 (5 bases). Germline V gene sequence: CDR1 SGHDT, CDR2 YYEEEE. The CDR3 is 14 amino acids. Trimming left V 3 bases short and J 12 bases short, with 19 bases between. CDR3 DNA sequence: TGTGCCAGCAGCTCTCCGGACTGGGTCGAGGATCAGTACTTC. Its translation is CASSSPDWVEDQYF.

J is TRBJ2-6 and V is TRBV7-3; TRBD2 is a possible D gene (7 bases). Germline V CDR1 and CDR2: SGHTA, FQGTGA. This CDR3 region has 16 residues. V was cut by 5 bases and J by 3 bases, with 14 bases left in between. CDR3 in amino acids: CASSPSGGLGANVLTF. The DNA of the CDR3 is TGTGCCAGCAGCCCCTCCGGGGGGCTTGGGGCCAACGTCCTGACTTTC. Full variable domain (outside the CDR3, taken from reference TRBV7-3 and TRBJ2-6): GAGVSQTPSNKVTEKGKYVELRCDPISGHTALYWYRQSLGQGPEFLIYFQGTGAADDSGLPNDRFFAVRPEGSVSTLKIQRTERGDSAVYLCASSPSGGLGANVLTFGAGSRLTVL.

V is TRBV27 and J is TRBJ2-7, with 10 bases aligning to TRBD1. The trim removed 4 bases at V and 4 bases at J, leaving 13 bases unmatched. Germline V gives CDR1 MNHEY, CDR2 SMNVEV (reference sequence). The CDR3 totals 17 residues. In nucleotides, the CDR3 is TGTGCCAGCAGTTCGCTGGGGGGACAGGGGAATATGTACGAGCAGTACTTC. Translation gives CASSSLGGQGNMYEQYF.

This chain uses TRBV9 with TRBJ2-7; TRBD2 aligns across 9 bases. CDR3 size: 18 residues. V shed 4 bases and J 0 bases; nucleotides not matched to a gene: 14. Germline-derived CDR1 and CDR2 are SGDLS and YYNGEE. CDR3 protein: CASSPEPGLASSSYEQYF. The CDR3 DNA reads TGTGCCAGCAGCCCCGAACCGGGACTAGCTTCAAGCTCCTACGAGCAGTACTTC.

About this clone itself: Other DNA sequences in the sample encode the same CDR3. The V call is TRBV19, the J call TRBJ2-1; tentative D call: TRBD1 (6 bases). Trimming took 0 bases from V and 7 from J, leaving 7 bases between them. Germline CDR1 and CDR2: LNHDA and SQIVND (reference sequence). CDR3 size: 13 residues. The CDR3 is CASSIDRGNEQFF. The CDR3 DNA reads TGTGCCAGTAGTATAGATAGGGGGAATGAGCAGTTCTTC.

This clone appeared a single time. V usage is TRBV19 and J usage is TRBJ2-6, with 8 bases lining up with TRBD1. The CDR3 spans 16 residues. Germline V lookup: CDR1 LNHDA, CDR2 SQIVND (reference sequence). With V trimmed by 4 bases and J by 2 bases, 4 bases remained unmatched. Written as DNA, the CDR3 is TGTGCCAGTAGTACCTCCAGGGGGCCTGGGGCCAACGTCCTGACTTTC. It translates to CASSTSRGPGANVLTF. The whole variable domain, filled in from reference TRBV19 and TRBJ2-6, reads DGGITQSPKYLFRKEGQNVTLSCEQNLNHDAMYWYRQDPGQGLRLIYYSQIVNDFQKGDIAEGYSVSREKKESFPLTVTSAQKNPTAFYLCASSTSRGPGANVLTFGAGSRLTVL.

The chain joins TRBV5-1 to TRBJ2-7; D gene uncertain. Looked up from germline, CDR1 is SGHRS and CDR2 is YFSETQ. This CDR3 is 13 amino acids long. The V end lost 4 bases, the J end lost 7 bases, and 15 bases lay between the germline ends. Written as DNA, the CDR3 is TGCGCCAGCAGCATGACACCCCCCGGGGAGCAGTACTTC. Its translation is CASSMTPPGEQYF.

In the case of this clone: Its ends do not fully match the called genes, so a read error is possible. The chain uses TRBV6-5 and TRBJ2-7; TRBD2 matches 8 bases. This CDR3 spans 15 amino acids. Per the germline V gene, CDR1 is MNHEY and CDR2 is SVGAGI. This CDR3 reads CASSYDRGGSNEQYF. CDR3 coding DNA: TGTGCCAGCAGTTATGACCGGGGGGGCTCCAACGAGCAGTACTTC.

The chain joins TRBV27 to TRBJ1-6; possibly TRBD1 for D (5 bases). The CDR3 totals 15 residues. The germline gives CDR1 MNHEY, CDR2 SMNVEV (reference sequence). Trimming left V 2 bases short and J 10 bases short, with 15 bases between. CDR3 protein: CASSLRLGRGSPLHF. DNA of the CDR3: TGTGCCAGCAGTTTACGATTGGGACGGGGATCACCCCTCCACTTT.

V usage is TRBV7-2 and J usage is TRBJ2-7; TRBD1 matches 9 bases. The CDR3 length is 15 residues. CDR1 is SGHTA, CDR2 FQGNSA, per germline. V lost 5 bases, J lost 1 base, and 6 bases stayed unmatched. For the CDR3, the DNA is TGTGCCAGCAGCCCCGGGACAGGGAGGTCCTACGAGCAGTACTTC. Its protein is CASSPGTGRSYEQYF.

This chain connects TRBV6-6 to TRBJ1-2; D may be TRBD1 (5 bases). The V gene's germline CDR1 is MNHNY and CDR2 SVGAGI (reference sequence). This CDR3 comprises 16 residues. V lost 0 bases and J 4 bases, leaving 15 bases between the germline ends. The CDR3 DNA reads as TGTGCCAGCAGTTACTCCAAAGGGGAGCTGGGCTATGGCTACACCTTC. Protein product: CASSYSKGELGYGYTF.

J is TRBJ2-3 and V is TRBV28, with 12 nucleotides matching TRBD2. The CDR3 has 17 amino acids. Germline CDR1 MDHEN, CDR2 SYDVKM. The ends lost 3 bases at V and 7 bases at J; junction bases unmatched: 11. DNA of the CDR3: TGTGCCAGCAGTTTCCGGGGTCTAGCGGGGGGGCCGAATACGCAGTATTTT. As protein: CASSFRGLAGGPNTQYF.

This chain's CDR3 is CATTKGTSDQPQHF. CDR3 bases: TGTGCCACCACCAAAGGGACATCCGATCAGCCCCAGCATTTT. The V and J genes are TRBV15 and TRBJ1-5; maybe TRBD1 (6 bases). Germline V gene lookup returns CDR1 LNHNV and CDR2 YYDKDF (reference sequence). The CDR3 runs 14 residues. V lost 7 bases, J lost 5 bases, and 15 bases lay in between.